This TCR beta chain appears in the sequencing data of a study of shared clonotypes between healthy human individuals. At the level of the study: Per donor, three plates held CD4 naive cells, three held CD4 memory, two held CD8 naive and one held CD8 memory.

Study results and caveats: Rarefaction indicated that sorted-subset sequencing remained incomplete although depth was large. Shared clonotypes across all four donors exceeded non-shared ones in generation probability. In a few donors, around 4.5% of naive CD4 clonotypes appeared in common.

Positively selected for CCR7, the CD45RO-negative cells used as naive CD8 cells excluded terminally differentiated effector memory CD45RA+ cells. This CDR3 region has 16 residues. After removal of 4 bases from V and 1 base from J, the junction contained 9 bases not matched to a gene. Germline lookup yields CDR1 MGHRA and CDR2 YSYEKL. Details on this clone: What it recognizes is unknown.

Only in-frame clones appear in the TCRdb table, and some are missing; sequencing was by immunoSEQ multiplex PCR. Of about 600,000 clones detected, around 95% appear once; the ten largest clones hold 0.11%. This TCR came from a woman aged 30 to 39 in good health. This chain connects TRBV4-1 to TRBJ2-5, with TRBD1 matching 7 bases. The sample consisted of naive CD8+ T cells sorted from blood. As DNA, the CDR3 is TGCGCCAGCAGCCTAGGGGCCGACAGGGCCCAAGAGACCCAGTACTTC. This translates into CASSLGADRAQETQYF.